Each of the 19 T cell receptor beta chains below was sequenced from the same sample in a study of CD8+CD57+ T cells in acquired aplastic anemia. Profiling of TCR beta VDJ combinations and CDR3 sequences used genomic DNA as template. One entry per CDR3 protein, called by TCRdb with MiXCR from the reads. The sample has 150,000 to 200,000 distinct CDR3 sequences, under 70% seen once. The sequenced sample was sorted CD4+, CD8+, or CD8+CD57+ T cells (not recorded which) from PBMCs. Every receptor here comes from a human donor with severe aplastic anemia or a healthy control (not recorded which).

This chain's CDR3 is CASTGTAYEQYF. CDR3 bases: TGTGCCAGCACCGGGACAGCCTACGAGCAGTACTTC. This chain links TRBV2 with TRBJ2-7; 7 bases line up with TRBD1. V gave up 7 bases and J gave up 2 bases; unmatched junction bases: 2. This CDR3 spans 12 amino acids. Germline CDR1 reads SNHLY; CDR2 reads FYNNEI.

This clonotype was detected a few times. Here the CDR3 reads CASSLGGGKNTIYF. The CDR3 nucleotides read TGTGCCAGCAGTTTGGGAGGGGGGAAAAACACCATATATTTT. The rearrangement uses TRBV2 and TRBJ1-3; perhaps TRBD1 as D (6 bases). Germline lookup yields CDR1 SNHLY and CDR2 FYNNEI. Trimming left V 5 bases short and J 6 bases short, with 14 bases between. The CDR3 loop spans 14 amino acids.

The chain uses TRBV10-3 and TRBJ1-5; D unresolved. Between the trimmed V and J ends, which lost 3 bases and 5 bases, there was a span of 5 bases. Germline CDR1 reads ENHRY; CDR2 reads SYGVKD. This CDR3 is 12 amino acids long. The CDR3 reads CAISDDYQPQHF. The CDR3 DNA reads TGTGCCATCAGTGACGACTATCAGCCCCAGCATTTT.

The table lists this clonotype with a count of one. This chain links TRBV20-1 with TRBJ1-5; D gene ambiguous. Trimming left V 7 bases short and J 0 bases short, with 10 bases between. This CDR3 spans 13 amino acids. In germline, CDR1 is DFQATT, CDR2 SNEGSKA (reference sequence). CDR3 coding DNA: TGCAGTGGTCAGGATTATAGCAATCAGCCCCAGCATTTT. Amino acid sequence: CSGQDYSNQPQHF.

The chain links TRBV29-1 to TRBJ2-7; 7 bases fit TRBD1. V shed 1 base and J 5 bases; nucleotides not matched to a gene: 11. This CDR3 is 15 amino acids long. The germline CDR1 and CDR2 sequences are SQVTM and ANQGSEA. CDR3 DNA sequence: TGCAGCGTTGAAGGTGGCAGCCTGACAGGGAACGAGCAGTACTTC. This codes for CSVEGGSLTGNEQYF.

In the case of this clonotype: One end of the junction does not line up with germline, which may come from a read error. The chain carries TRBV7-9 and TRBJ2-2; tentative D call: TRBD1 (5 bases). Germline V gives CDR1 SEHNR, CDR2 FQNEAQ (reference sequence). This CDR3 region has 12 residues. DNA for the CDR3: TGTGTCAGCAGGGAAAGGGTAGGGGAGCTGTTTTTT. Protein sequence: CVSRERVGELFF.

The chain is built from TRBV7-9 and TRBJ1-6; TRBD1 is a possible D gene (6 bases). V shed 8 bases and J shed 13 bases, with 18 bases lying between them. In germline, CDR1 is SEHNR, CDR2 FQNEAQ (reference sequence). The CDR3 sequence is 13 residues long. CDR3 sequence: CASCNQQGDPLHF. CDR3 in DNA: TGTGCCAGCTGCAACCAACAGGGAGATCCCCTCCACTTT.

This clonotype was detected many times. The V and J genes are TRBV5-4 and TRBJ2-2, with D perhaps TRBD1 or TRBD2 (5 bases each). From germline, CDR1 is SGHNT and CDR2 YYREEE (reference sequence). This CDR3 has 13 amino acids. Deletions cut 9 bases from V and 4 bases from J, with 13 bases between. CDR3 amino acids: CAIRVLGTGELFF. CDR3 sequence (DNA): TGTGCCATCAGGGTACTAGGCACCGGGGAGCTGTTTTTT.

The genes are TRBV4-1 and TRBJ2-1; D uncertain. The CDR3 contains 12 residues. V was cut by 1 base and J by 5 bases, with 3 bases left in between. Germline V gene lookup returns CDR1 MGHRA and CDR2 YSYEKL. In DNA, the CDR3 is TGCGCCAGCAGCCAAGGGGACAATGAGCAGTTCTTC. As protein: CASSQGDNEQFF.

V usage is TRBV6-6 and J usage is TRBJ2-7; the D gene is possibly TRBD2 (5 bases). The CDR3 sequence is 14 residues long. V shed 6 bases and J shed 2 bases, with 14 bases lying between them. Germline V gives CDR1 MNHNY, CDR2 SVGAGI (reference sequence). CDR3 sequence (DNA): TGTGCCAGCAGCCCCAACAGCGGAACCTACGAGCAGTACTTC. Translated, it gives CASSPNSGTYEQYF.

The sample holds a few counts of this clonotype. A much more abundant neighbour one base away suggests this may be a read error. This chain uses TRBV6-2 or TRBV6-3 with TRBJ2-5; 10 nucleotides align to TRBD2. Germline assignment: CDR1 MNHEY and CDR2 SVGEGT. V dropped 8 bases and J dropped 0; count of bases not matched to a gene: 6. This CDR3 spans 15 amino acids. The CDR3 DNA reads as TGTGCCAGCCCCCTCGGGACTAGCGACCAAGAGACCCAGTACTTC. This codes for CASPLGTSDQETQYF.

V and J are TRBV20-1 and TRBJ2-7; TRBD2 is a possible D gene (5 bases). CDR3 length: 11 amino acids. Germline lookup yields CDR1 DFQATT and CDR2 SNEGSKA (reference sequence). V gave up 0 bases and J gave up 7 bases, with 7 bases separating them. This CDR3 is CSARELEEQYF. In DNA, the CDR3 is TGCAGTGCTAGAGAACTAGAGGAGCAGTACTTC.

Only a few counts were recorded for this clonotype. The rearrangement links TRBV2 to TRBJ1-5; D unresolved. This CDR3 is 22 amino acids long. Germline CDR1 reads SNHLY; CDR2 reads FYNNEI. V lost 8 bases, J lost 0 bases, and 35 bases lay in between. The CDR3 reads CASSSGVCHTHDALCSNQPQHF. The CDR3 coding sequence is TGTGCCAGCTCCTCTGGGGTTTGCCACACTCATGATGCACTGTGTAGCAATCAGCCCCAGCATTTT.

This rearrangement joins TRBV7-9 to TRBJ1-2, with D perhaps matching TRBD1 (5 bases). Trimming removed 6 bases at V and 6 bases at J, with 17 bases between. The CDR3 runs to 14 residues. Germline V gene lookup returns CDR1 SEHNR and CDR2 FQNEAQ (reference sequence). The CDR3 reads CASSYIGGWDGYTF. Here the CDR3 DNA reads TGTGCCAGCAGTTACATCGGGGGGTGGGATGGCTACACCTTC.

Notes on this clonotype: A single base separates this from a much larger clone, so it may be a read error. The rearrangement uses TRBV7-9 and TRBJ2-7; 7 bases align to TRBD1. This CDR3 has 14 residues. The V gene's germline CDR1 is SEHNR and CDR2 FQNEAQ (reference sequence). CDR3 nucleotides: TGTGCCAGCAGCTTAGGACAGGGTGTTTACGATCAGTACTTC. Translated: CASSLGQGVYDQYF.

The chain couples TRBV15 to TRBJ2-3; TRBD2 might be the D (6 bases). The CDR3 length is 15 residues. From germline, CDR1 is LNHNV and CDR2 YYDKDF (reference sequence). The V gene lost 5 bases and the J gene lost 3 bases, with 15 bases spanning the gap. The CDR3 loop is CATSLLAEETDTQYF. CDR3 DNA: TGTGCCACCAGCTTACTAGCCGAAGAGACAGATACGCAGTATTTT.

The chain employs TRBV11-2 and TRBJ2-7; D is ambiguous. Deletions cut 0 bases from V and 7 bases from J, with 7 bases between. Germline CDR1 SGHAT, CDR2 FQNNGV. The length of the CDR3 is 12 residues. CDR3 in DNA: TGTGCCAGCAGCTTAGACTCCGTTGAGCAGTACTTC. Protein: CASSLDSVEQYF.

This chain joins TRBV10-3 and TRBJ1-1, with 7 bases fitting TRBD1. The CDR3 contains 14 residues. Germline loops: CDR1 ENHRY, CDR2 SYGVKD. With 2 bases clipped from V and 3 bases from J, the junction kept 3 bases outside the gene matches. CDR3 in DNA: TGTGCCATCAGTGAGCCGACAGGGTACACTGAAGCTTTCTTT. Its protein product is CAISEPTGYTEAFF.

The chain employs TRBV9 and TRBJ2-7; D unclear. In germline, CDR1 is SGDLS, CDR2 YYNGEE. This CDR3 comprises 14 residues. Trimming stripped 4 bases from V and 3 bases from J, with 14 bases between. CDR3 residues: CASSPLISSYEQYF. In nucleotides, the CDR3 is TGTGCCAGCAGCCCCCTAATATCGAGCTACGAGCAGTACTTC.